The 6 T cell receptor beta chains below come from one sample, sequenced in a study of cytomegalovirus exposure and HLA in healthy donors. The study ran its PCR with 60 Vbeta and 13 Jbeta primers. Measured with immunoSEQ multiplex PCR; TCRdb has only the in-frame clones, and not every one. The sample has around 100,000 clones, more than 70% seen once. The sample comprised PBMCs. The source is a woman between 55 and 75 years old in good health and CMV-seropositive.

The J gene is TRBJ2-2, the V gene TRBV6-1; tentative D call: TRBD2 (5 bases). V was shortened by 2 bases and J by 7 bases, with 11 bases between the two germline ends. This CDR3 is 14 amino acids long. CDR1 MNHNS and CDR2 SASEGT come from the germline V gene. This CDR3 reads CASSEMTSGGELFF. The CDR3 DNA sequence: TGTGCCAGCAGTGAAATGACGAGCGGCGGGGAGCTGTTTTTT.

This clone occurred a few times. The rearrangement uses TRBV15 and TRBJ1-5; D might be TRBD1 (5 bases). Germline V gene sequence: CDR1 LNHNV, CDR2 YYDKDF (reference sequence). Trimming shortened V by 0 bases and J by 3 bases, and 9 bases separated the two germline ends. The CDR3 length is 15 residues. The CDR3 DNA sequence: TGTGCCACCAGCAGAGATAAGGGGAACAATCAGCCCCAGCATTTT. This gives the protein CATSRDKGNNQPQHF.

The rearrangement uses TRBV11-3 and TRBJ2-3; 13 bases fit TRBD2. V lost 1 base, J lost 1 base, and 5 bases stayed unmatched. The V gene's germline CDR1 is SGHNT and CDR2 YENEEA. The CDR3 length is 18 residues. DNA for the CDR3: TGTGCCAGCAGCTTAGGGACTAGCGGGAGTGACGGCACAGATACGCAGTATTTT. It specifies CASSLGTSGSDGTDTQYF.

J is TRBJ2-3 and V is TRBV7-9; D uncertain. This CDR3 contains 13 residues. Germline CDR1 reads SEHNR; CDR2 reads FQNEAQ (reference sequence). V was clipped by 5 bases and J by 1 base, with 7 bases between them. The CDR3 loop reads CASSPPGTDTQYF. CDR3 sequence (DNA): TGTGCCAGCAGCCCCCCGGGCACAGATACGCAGTATTTT.

The chain combines TRBV28 with TRBJ1-6; TRBD1 is a possible D gene (5 bases). CDR3 length: 13 amino acids. Trimming stripped 8 bases from V and 14 bases from J, with 19 bases between. Germline lookup yields CDR1 MDHEN and CDR2 SYDVKM. This chain's CDR3 is CASRKFGGASLHF. CDR3 DNA sequence: TGTGCCAGCCGGAAATTCGGGGGTGCATCCCTCCACTTT.

The rearrangement links TRBV27 to TRBJ1-1; perhaps TRBD1 as D (5 bases). Germline V gene data show CDR1 as MNHEY and CDR2 as SMNVEV (reference sequence). The CDR3 is 14 residues long. V lost 3 bases and J lost 5, with 13 bases in between. The CDR3, as DNA: TGTGCCAGCAGTTTTTCCGACAGACGTACTGAAGCTTTCTTT. It translates to CASSFSDRRTEAFF.